A selection of T cell receptor beta chains follows, all from one sample in a study of T cell changes during pregnancy in multiple sclerosis. Data came from immunoSEQ multiplex PCR; TCRdb stores just in-frame clones and leaves some out. The data contain some 77,000 clones, 89% of them singletons. This specimen was peripheral blood, taken before pregnancy. The receptors derive from a female donor with multiple sclerosis, enrolled in a pregnancy study. Both conserved end residues are part of each CDR3. A D gene is named only where the DNA matches it firmly. For some rows the clone size is stated as once, few or many, or as a class when expanded; others skip it.

clone_size | d_call | j_call | v_call | cdr3_nt | cdr3_aa
NA | NA | TRBJ1-5 | TRBV7-6 | TGTGCCAGCAGCCGTGACGGGCGGGGGCAGCCCCAGCATTTT | CASSRDGRGQPQHF
NA | NA | TRBJ1-6 | TRBV9 | TGTGCCAGCAGCCCAATGGGGGGGAGTGATTCACCCCTCCACTTT | CASSPMGGSDSPLHF
NA | NA | TRBJ1-2 | TRBV7-2 | TGTGCCAGCAGCTTAACCCCGGGCAGGGCAACTTATGGCTACACCTTC | CASSLTPGRATYGYTF
NA | TRBD2 | TRBJ2-3 | TRBV7-9 | TGTGCCAGCAGCTTAGGAGTGGCGGGGGGGCATCCAGATACGCAGTATTTT | CASSLGVAGGHPDTQYF
NA | TRBD2 | TRBJ2-1 | TRBV30 | TGTGCCGGCGGGACTAGCTACTACAATGAGCAGTTCTTC | CAGGTSYYNEQFF
NA | NA | TRBJ1-5 | TRBV21-1 | TGTGCCAGCAGCTTACAGGGGGGGTATAGCAATCAGCCCCAGCATTTT | CASSLQGGYSNQPQHF
NA | NA | TRBJ1-2 | TRBV4-3 | TGCGCCAGCAGCCAAGGAGTCGAGGGAAGCTATGGCTACACCTTC | CASSQGVEGSYGYTF
NA | TRBD2 | TRBJ2-3 | TRBV6-4 | TGTGCCAGCAGTGAGGCCGGGGGGAGCACAGATACGCAGTATTTT | CASSEAGGSTDTQYF
NA | NA | TRBJ1-2 | TRBV18 | TGTGCCAGCTCCGAACGGGGGAGGCTAGAGTACACTAACTATGGCTACACCTTC | CASSERGRLEYTNYGYTF
NA | NA | TRBJ1-6 | TRBV21-1 | TGTGCCAGCAGCCAAGGGACAGGTGACCCCCACTTT | CASSQGTGDPHF
once | NA | TRBJ1-1 | TRBV5-4 | TGTGCCACCAATCCTGGGGGGTACCTGAACACTGAAGCTTTCTTT | CATNPGGYLNTEAFF